Here is one TCR beta chain with its context. Study processing details: Quantification of nucleated cells was approximated via reference gene primer amplification. Profiling relied on immunoSEQ multiplex PCR, and the TCRdb table lists in-frame clones only, not all of them. The V and J calls and clone size come from that table; D and trimming were worked out from the DNA. The table lists 90,000 to 130,000 clones, 72% of them singletons, with about 7.1% in the top ten. The CDR3 has 13 residues. The V gene's germline CDR1 is ENHRY and CDR2 SYGVKD. The germline V and J ends were trimmed by 7 bases and 0 bases, with 7 bases remaining between them. This sample is part of a study of blood T cell repertoires in COVID-19. At the level of the study: In each case, the material was cDNA or gDNA derived from T cells, B-cell-depleted T cells, or PBMCs.

The chain uses TRBV10-3 and TRBJ1-3; D possibly corresponds to TRBD1 (5 bases). The material sequenced was peripheral blood. This receptor was obtained from a woman in her fifties or sixties with acute or convalescent COVID-19. CDR3 sequence (DNA): TGTGCCATCATGGGGGGCTCTGGAAACACCATATATTTT. Its protein product is CAIMGGSGNTIYF.